This T cell receptor (beta chain) was observed in a study of blood T cell repertoires in COVID-19. As for the study in general: COVID-19 samples, acute and convalescent, were from the United States, Italy and Spain.

J lost 2 bases, V lost 4 bases, and 5 bases had no gene match. CDR3 length equals 16 residues. Germline lookup yields CDR1 SGHRS and CDR2 YFSETQ. TCRdb's copy holds only in-frame clones and misses some; the assay was immunoSEQ multiplex PCR. The table shows about 180,000 clones, with around 83% occurring only once. Source material: peripheral blood. The J gene is TRBJ2-3, the V gene TRBV5-1, with TRBD2 matching 12 bases. This sequence originates from a human donor in a cohort sampled during active COVID-19. The CDR3 nucleotides are TGCGCCAGCAGCGCCGGACTAGCGGGAACCACAGATACGCAGTATTTT. Protein: CASSAGLAGTTDTQYF.